The 26 T cell receptor beta chains presented below share a single source sample, sequenced in a study of T cells in women clearing cervical HPV infection. Libraries were prepared by immunoSEQ multiplex PCR; TCRdb keeps only in-frame clonotypes and omits some of them. The table for this sample gives approximately 30,000 clones. The specimen sequenced was blood buffy coat. The receptors were sampled from a woman between 18 and 69 years old with a cervical HPV16 infection that either progressed to CIN3+ or cleared (not recorded which).

Concerning this clone: The sequenced fragment ends 3 residues before the CDR3 boundary, so the rest is inferred from the germline J gene. This rearrangement joins TRBV5-1 to TRBJ2-3, with D perhaps TRBD1 (5 bases). V lost 2 bases, J lost 1 base, and 23 bases lay in between. Germline-derived CDR1 and CDR2 are SGHRS and YFSETQ. This CDR3 contains 19 residues. The sequenced part of the CDR3 DNA is TGCGCCAGCAGCTTCGGTCTACTATCAGGGTCAAGAGGCACAGATACG. Translation gives CASSFGLLSGSRGTDT. The CDR3 in its entirety is CASSFGLLSGSRGTDTQYF. The whole variable domain, remainder taken from reference TRBV5-1 and TRBJ2-3, is KAGVTQTPRYLIKTRGQQVTLSCSPISGHRSVSWYQQTPGQGLQFLFEYFSETQRNKGNFPGRFSGRQFSNSRSEMNVSTLELGDSALYLCASSFGLLSGSRGTDTQYFGPGTRLTVL.

About this clone itself: The CDR3 goes on 3 residues after the read ends, and that part is filled in from the germline J gene. The chain employs TRBV28 and TRBJ1-3; no firm D call. The ends were cut back, 2 bases at V and 9 bases at J, with 11 bases in the middle. The CDR3 length is 13 residues. Germline V gives CDR1 MDHEN, CDR2 SYDVKM. The part of the CDR3 DNA that was read is TGTGCCAGCAGTTTAAACAGTCGACCCACC. Residues: CASSLNSRPT. The full CDR3 reads CASSLNSRPTIYF.

Concerning this clone: The read halts 3 residues ahead of the CDR3 end, with the missing end drawn from the germline J gene. The chain has TRBV19 and TRBJ2-7; 7 bases line up with TRBD1. CDR3 length: 15 amino acids. The junction had 9 bases not matched to a gene; V was cut back by 5 bases and J by 2 bases. Per the germline V gene, CDR1 is LNHDA and CDR2 is SQIVND (reference sequence). The sequenced part of the CDR3 DNA is TGTGCCAGTAGTGGCCGACAGGGACCGACCTACGAG. Translated, it gives CASSGRQGPTYE. The entire CDR3 protein is CASSGRQGPTYEQYF.

Details on this clone: The read comes to an end 3 residues before the CDR3 does, leaving the germline J gene to fill in the end. The rearrangement links TRBV6-4 to TRBJ1-2, with D uncertain. CDR1 and CDR2 from the germline V gene are MRHNA and SNTAGT. The CDR3 contains 11 residues. V lost 4 bases, J lost 5 bases, and 5 bases lay in between. CDR3 bases read: TGTGCCAGCAGTGGAGGGTATGGC. Encoded protein: CASSGGYG. The CDR3 in its entirety is CASSGGYGYTF.

Turning to this clone: With the read ending 3 residues before the CDR3 end, the germline J gene is used to fill in that end. The chain employs TRBV30 and TRBJ1-2, with 8 bases that match TRBD1. CDR3 size: 14 residues. Germline lookup yields CDR1 GTSNPN and CDR2 SVGIG (reference sequence). J lost 5 bases, V lost 3 bases, and 8 bases had no gene match. The CDR3 bases that were read are TGTGCCTGGAGGGCAGGGGGCTTCCCTTATGGC. Translating it yields CAWRAGGFPYG. Given in full, the CDR3 is CAWRAGGFPYGYTF.

As to this clone: The DNA ends 3 residues before the CDR3 does, and the rest of the CDR3 is filled in from the germline J gene. V is TRBV19 and J is TRBJ2-3; D call uncertain. This CDR3 comprises 12 residues. Looked up from germline, CDR1 is LNHDA and CDR2 is SQIVND (reference sequence). The V gene lost 3 bases and the J gene lost 8 bases, with 9 bases spanning the gap. CDR3 DNA (partial): TGTGCCAGTAGTATCAGAAGTGGTACG. This gives the protein CASSIRSGT. The CDR3, in full, reads CASSIRSGTQYF.

As for this clone: The read gets to within 3 residues of the CDR3 end, and the germline J gene fills in the rest. This sequence joins TRBV20-1 and TRBJ1-2; D might be TRBD1 (6 bases). This CDR3 spans 13 amino acids. Per the germline V gene, CDR1 is DFQATT and CDR2 is SNEGSKA (reference sequence). CDR3 protein: CSATGQNSYDYTF. The DNA read from the CDR3 is TGCAGTGCTACCGGACAGAACTCCTACGAC.

With regard to this clone: The observed sequence ends 3 residues before the CDR3 terminus, with the missing tail filled in from the germline J gene. The genes are TRBV12-5 and TRBJ2-7, with TRBD1 matching over 10 bases. The CDR3 runs 15 residues. Trimming removed 2 bases from V and 6 bases from J; junction bases left unmatched: 7. The germline V gene encodes CDR1 LGHNT and CDR2 FRNRAP. Incomplete CDR3 DNA: TGTGCTAGTGGTTTGACCGGGACAGGGGAGAGCGAG. It encodes CASGLTGTGESE. The entire CDR3 sequence reads CASGLTGTGESEQYF.

About this clone: Sequencing ends 3 residues short of the CDR3 end; the germline J gene provides the rest. This rearrangement joins TRBV18 to TRBJ1-1; D unclear. The CDR3 totals 12 residues. V was trimmed by 4 bases and J by 6 bases, leaving 9 bases between them. From germline, CDR1 is KGHSH and CDR2 LQKENI. The sequenced CDR3 bases are TGTGCCAGCTCACGGCAGGCGTCTGAA. Translated: CASSRQASE. The whole CDR3 protein reads CASSRQASEAFF.

Note on this clone: The sequenced fragment ends 3 residues before the CDR3 boundary, so the rest is inferred from the germline J gene. V is TRBV20-1 and J is TRBJ2-7; D gene uncertain. Trimming cost V 0 bases and J 4 bases, with 7 bases left between them. The CDR3 totals 12 residues. CDR1 and CDR2 (germline): DFQATT, SNEGSKA (reference sequence). CDR3 amino acids: CSARDAGYEQYF. The covered CDR3 bases are TGCAGTGCTAGAGATGCCGGGTACGAG.

About this clone: The read comes to an end 3 residues before the CDR3 does, leaving the germline J gene to fill in the end. The rearrangement links TRBV30 to TRBJ1-3; no definite D call. The CDR3 spans 15 residues. Germline lookup yields CDR1 GTSNPN and CDR2 SVGIG (reference sequence). The V and J ends lost 0 bases and 3 bases respectively, with 12 bases between them. The DNA read from the CDR3 is TGTGCCTGGAGTGTTGTCGGACTTATTGGAAACACC. Translation: CAWSVVGLIGNT. The entire CDR3 sequence reads CAWSVVGLIGNTIYF.

Comments on this clone: The observed sequence ends 3 residues before the CDR3 terminus, with the missing tail filled in from the germline J gene. The V and J genes are TRBV18 and TRBJ2-2, with 7 positions matching TRBD2. This CDR3 comprises 17 residues. Germline lookup yields CDR1 KGHSH and CDR2 LQKENI. CDR3 protein: CASSPPNRLATNEKLFF. The sequenced CDR3 bases are TGTGCCAGCTCACCACCGAACCGACTAGCAACTAATGAAAAG.

This clone is classed as large (0.1 to 1%) by frequency. The CDR3 end falls 3 residues outside the read, so it is completed with the germline J gene. The chain employs TRBV18 and TRBJ2-5; D uncertain. With 3 bases removed from V and 3 bases from J, the gap between germline ends came to 8 bases. CDR1 is KGHSH and CDR2 is LQKENI in the germline V gene. This CDR3 region has 13 residues. CDR3 residues: CASSPLFEETQYF. Incomplete CDR3 DNA: TGTGCCAGCTCACCCCTTTTTGAAGAGACC. Together with reference TRBV18 and TRBJ2-5, the CDR3 gives the full variable domain: NAGVMQNPRHLVRRRGQEARLRCSPMKGHSHVYWYRQLPEEGLKFMVYLQKENIIDESGMPKERFSAEFPKEGPSILRIQQVVRGDSAAYFCASSPLFEETQYFGPGTRLLVL.

Of note for this clone: The read ends 3 residues shy of where the CDR3 ends; the end is completed using the germline J gene. This sequence joins TRBV20-1 and TRBJ2-4; 9 bases fit TRBD1. Trimming removed 8 bases from V and 8 bases from J; junction bases left unmatched: 13. Germline CDR1 DFQATT, CDR2 SNEGSKA (reference sequence). CDR3 length equals 14 residues. Incomplete CDR3 DNA: TGCAGTTACCGAAACCCGGGACAGGGAGACATT. This codes for CSYRNPGQGDI. The whole CDR3 sequence is CSYRNPGQGDIQYF.

Turning to this clone: The DNA ends 3 residues before the CDR3 does, and the rest of the CDR3 is filled in from the germline J gene. This rearrangement joins TRBV4-1 to TRBJ2-3; 9 bases are shared with TRBD1. CDR3 length equals 15 residues. Per germline, CDR1 MGHRA and CDR2 YSYEKL. Unmatched junction bases numbered 6, after V lost 2 bases and J lost 6 bases. This CDR3 reads CASSQLGQGRDTQYF. CDR3 DNA, as far as it was read: TGCGCCAGCAGCCAACTAGGACAGGGGAGGGATACG.

Notes on this clone: The CDR3 end lies 3 residues beyond the end of the read and is filled in from the germline J gene. This sequence joins TRBV7-8 and TRBJ1-4; weak D call: TRBD1 (5 bases). The V gene lost 5 bases and the J gene lost 2 bases, with 15 bases spanning the gap. The CDR3 totals 16 residues. In germline, CDR1 is SGHVS, CDR2 FQNEAQ. Partial CDR3 DNA: TGTGCCAGCAGCCCTACCCCTCGGGGGACTAATGAAAAA. It is translated as CASSPTPRGTNEK. The whole CDR3 sequence is CASSPTPRGTNEKLFF.

Details on this clone: With the read ending 3 residues before the CDR3 end, the germline J gene is used to fill in that end. Other DNA sequences of this sample code for an identical CDR3. V usage is TRBV18 and J usage is TRBJ1-1, with no clear D. The CDR3 loop spans 14 amino acids. CDR1 and CDR2 (germline): KGHSH, LQKENI. The DNA read from the CDR3 is TGTGCCAGCTCTCCGGGGAGCCCACAAGAGACA. It specifies CASSPGSPQET. The CDR3 reads in full as CASSPGSPQETAFF.

Worth noting for this clone: At one boundary the junction diverges from the germline segment, which might be a read error. The CDR3 extends 3 residues past the end of the read, so its final part is completed from the germline J gene. The V and J genes are TRBV4-2 and TRBJ2-7; TRBD2 matches 10 bases. CDR1 and CDR2 from the germline V gene are LGHNA and YNFKEQ. The CDR3 runs to 18 residues. CDR3 bases read: TGCGCCAGCAGTCGCTTAGCGGGAGGCCGATATAGCTCCTACGAG. This encodes CASSRLAGGRYSSYE. The full-length CDR3 reads as CASSRLAGGRYSSYEQYF.

Points on this clone: The read ends 3 residues shy of where the CDR3 ends; the end is completed using the germline J gene. The chain joins TRBV7-6 to TRBJ2-3, with TRBD1 as a possible D gene (5 bases). This CDR3 has 14 amino acids. The germline gives CDR1 SGHVS, CDR2 FNYEAQ. The CDR3 is CASSLEGAGQPQYF. The CDR3 bases that were read are TGTGCCAGCAGCTTAGAAGGGGCTGGGCAGCCG.

Worth noting for this clone: The read terminates 3 residues before the CDR3 end, so the remaining end is supplied by the germline J gene. The chain uses TRBV30 and TRBJ1-6; D remains ambiguous. CDR1 GTSNPN and CDR2 SVGIG come from the germline V gene (reference sequence). The V gene lost 4 bases and the J gene lost 4 bases, with 11 bases spanning the gap. The CDR3 length is 14 residues. CDR3 DNA (partial): TGTGCCTGGACCCGGACTAATTATAATTCACCC. Its translation: CAWTRTNYNSP. The whole CDR3 protein is CAWTRTNYNSPLHF.

Note on this clone: The CDR3 end falls 3 residues outside the read, so it is completed with the germline J gene. The chain carries TRBV19 and TRBJ2-7; 7 positions agree with TRBD1. J lost 2 bases, V lost 5 bases, and 6 bases had no gene match. This CDR3 comprises 14 residues. Germline assignment: CDR1 LNHDA and CDR2 SQIVND (reference sequence). The covered CDR3 bases are TGTGCCAGTAGTTACCGGGACAGCACCTACGAG. Its protein is CASSYRDSTYE. In full, the CDR3 is CASSYRDSTYEQYF.

Here the CDR3 reads CSARGISGGDYNEQFF. The part of the CDR3 DNA that was read is TGCAGTGCTAGAGGGATTAGCGGGGGAGACTACAATGAG. V usage is TRBV20-1 and J usage is TRBJ2-1, with 9 bases identical to TRBD2. The CDR3 goes on 3 residues after the read ends, and that part is filled in from the germline J gene. J lost 3 bases, V lost 1 base, and 7 bases had no gene match. Germline assignment: CDR1 DFQATT and CDR2 SNEGSKA (reference sequence). CDR3 size: 16 residues.

Details on this clone: The read halts 3 residues ahead of the CDR3 end, with the missing end drawn from the germline J gene. V is TRBV29-1 and J is TRBJ1-4; 11 bases match TRBD1. The CDR3 contains 14 residues. Germline CDR1 SQVTM, CDR2 ANQGSEA. CDR3: CSVAPDRGRGKLFF. Incomplete CDR3 DNA: TGCAGCGTTGCCCCGGACAGGGGGCGCGGGAAA. The variable domain in full, completed from reference TRBV29-1 and TRBJ1-4, reads SAVISQKPSRDICQRGTSLTIQCQVDSQVTMMFWYRQQPGQSLTLIATANQGSEATYESGFVIDKFPISRPNLTFSTLTVSNMSPEDSSIYLCSVAPDRGRGKLFFGSGTQLSVL.

On this clone itself: The missing CDR3 end, 3 residues past where the read stops, is filled in from the germline J gene. The chain recombines TRBV2 with TRBJ2-5; 10 bases line up with TRBD2. V was pared by 5 bases and J by 2 bases, with 2 bases of the junction left unmatched. Per germline, CDR1 SNHLY and CDR2 FYNNEI. The CDR3 has 14 amino acids. The sequenced CDR3 bases are TGTGCCAGCAGTTGGACTAGCGGACAAGAGACC. It translates to CASSWTSGQET. The CDR3 reads in full as CASSWTSGQETQYF.

Note on this clone: Sequencing ends 3 residues short of the CDR3 end; the germline J gene provides the rest. V gene TRBV20-1 combines with J gene TRBJ2-3; D might be TRBD1 (5 bases). This CDR3 is 15 amino acids long. The germline gives CDR1 DFQATT, CDR2 SNEGSKA (reference sequence). With 3 bases removed from V and 8 bases from J, the gap between germline ends came to 21 bases. CDR3 bases read: TGCAGTGCTAGTCCTGGGGAAGGGGTTTGGGGTACG. It yields the protein CSASPGEGVWGT. The full CDR3 protein reads CSASPGEGVWGTQYF.

As for this clone: The read falls 3 residues short of the CDR3 end, and the missing part is taken from the germline J gene. The chain recombines TRBV18 with TRBJ1-6, with D unclear. V was cut by 1 base and J by 0 bases, with 13 bases left in between. The CDR3 extends over 18 amino acids. Germline V gene sequence: CDR1 KGHSH, CDR2 LQKENI. The CDR3 is CASSPRAHASSYNSPLHF. The CDR3 bases that were read are TGTGCCAGCTCACCACGGGCACACGCAAGCTCCTATAATTCACCC.